What follows is one T cell receptor beta chain and its context. The data are from a study of T cells in Graves' hyperthyroidism and ophthalmopathy. The CDR3 is 16 residues long. Per germline, CDR1 MNHNS and CDR2 SASEGT. Trimming cost V 0 bases and J 4 bases, with 13 bases left between them. Using RNA transcripts as the source, TCR beta CDR3 regions were amplified. A set of HTBI primers served as the primers for a first-round RT-PCR of the TCR CDR3. TCRdb fed the multiplex PCR reads into MiXCR, producing one record per CDR3 protein. This sample yields about 640,000 distinct CDR3 sequences, of which roughly 20% are seen a single time; approximately 30% belongs to the top ten.

The gene calls are TRBV6-1 and TRBJ2-1; TRBD2 is a possible D gene (5 bases). Sample: blood. This receptor was taken from a man younger than 40 with Graves' ophthalmopathy. This CDR3 reads CASSEALLLGYNEQFF. CDR3 DNA: TGTGCCAGCAGTGAAGCCCTCCTACTAGGGTACAATGAGCAGTTCTTC.